This T cell receptor beta chain was recovered during a study of blood T cell repertoires in COVID-19. Across the study: COVID-19 samples from acute and convalescent phases originated in the United States, Italy and Spain. T cells, B-cell-depleted T cells, or PBMCs supplied cDNA or gDNA.

The data were produced by immunoSEQ multiplex PCR, yet TCRdb's version contains in-frame clones alone and is incomplete. The data contain over 95,000 clones, about four fifths of them singletons. This CDR3 has 17 amino acids. Trimming cost V 3 bases and J 3 bases; bases outside gene matches: 8. The V gene's germline CDR1 is MNHNS and CDR2 SASEGT. The sample comprised peripheral blood. This chain links TRBV6-1 with TRBJ2-2, with 9 positions matching TRBD1. This TCR was recovered from a middle-aged woman with acute or convalescent COVID-19. The CDR3 here is CASSDTWTGEDTGELFF. The CDR3 DNA reads TGTGCCAGCAGTGACACCTGGACAGGGGAGGACACCGGGGAGCTGTTTTTT.